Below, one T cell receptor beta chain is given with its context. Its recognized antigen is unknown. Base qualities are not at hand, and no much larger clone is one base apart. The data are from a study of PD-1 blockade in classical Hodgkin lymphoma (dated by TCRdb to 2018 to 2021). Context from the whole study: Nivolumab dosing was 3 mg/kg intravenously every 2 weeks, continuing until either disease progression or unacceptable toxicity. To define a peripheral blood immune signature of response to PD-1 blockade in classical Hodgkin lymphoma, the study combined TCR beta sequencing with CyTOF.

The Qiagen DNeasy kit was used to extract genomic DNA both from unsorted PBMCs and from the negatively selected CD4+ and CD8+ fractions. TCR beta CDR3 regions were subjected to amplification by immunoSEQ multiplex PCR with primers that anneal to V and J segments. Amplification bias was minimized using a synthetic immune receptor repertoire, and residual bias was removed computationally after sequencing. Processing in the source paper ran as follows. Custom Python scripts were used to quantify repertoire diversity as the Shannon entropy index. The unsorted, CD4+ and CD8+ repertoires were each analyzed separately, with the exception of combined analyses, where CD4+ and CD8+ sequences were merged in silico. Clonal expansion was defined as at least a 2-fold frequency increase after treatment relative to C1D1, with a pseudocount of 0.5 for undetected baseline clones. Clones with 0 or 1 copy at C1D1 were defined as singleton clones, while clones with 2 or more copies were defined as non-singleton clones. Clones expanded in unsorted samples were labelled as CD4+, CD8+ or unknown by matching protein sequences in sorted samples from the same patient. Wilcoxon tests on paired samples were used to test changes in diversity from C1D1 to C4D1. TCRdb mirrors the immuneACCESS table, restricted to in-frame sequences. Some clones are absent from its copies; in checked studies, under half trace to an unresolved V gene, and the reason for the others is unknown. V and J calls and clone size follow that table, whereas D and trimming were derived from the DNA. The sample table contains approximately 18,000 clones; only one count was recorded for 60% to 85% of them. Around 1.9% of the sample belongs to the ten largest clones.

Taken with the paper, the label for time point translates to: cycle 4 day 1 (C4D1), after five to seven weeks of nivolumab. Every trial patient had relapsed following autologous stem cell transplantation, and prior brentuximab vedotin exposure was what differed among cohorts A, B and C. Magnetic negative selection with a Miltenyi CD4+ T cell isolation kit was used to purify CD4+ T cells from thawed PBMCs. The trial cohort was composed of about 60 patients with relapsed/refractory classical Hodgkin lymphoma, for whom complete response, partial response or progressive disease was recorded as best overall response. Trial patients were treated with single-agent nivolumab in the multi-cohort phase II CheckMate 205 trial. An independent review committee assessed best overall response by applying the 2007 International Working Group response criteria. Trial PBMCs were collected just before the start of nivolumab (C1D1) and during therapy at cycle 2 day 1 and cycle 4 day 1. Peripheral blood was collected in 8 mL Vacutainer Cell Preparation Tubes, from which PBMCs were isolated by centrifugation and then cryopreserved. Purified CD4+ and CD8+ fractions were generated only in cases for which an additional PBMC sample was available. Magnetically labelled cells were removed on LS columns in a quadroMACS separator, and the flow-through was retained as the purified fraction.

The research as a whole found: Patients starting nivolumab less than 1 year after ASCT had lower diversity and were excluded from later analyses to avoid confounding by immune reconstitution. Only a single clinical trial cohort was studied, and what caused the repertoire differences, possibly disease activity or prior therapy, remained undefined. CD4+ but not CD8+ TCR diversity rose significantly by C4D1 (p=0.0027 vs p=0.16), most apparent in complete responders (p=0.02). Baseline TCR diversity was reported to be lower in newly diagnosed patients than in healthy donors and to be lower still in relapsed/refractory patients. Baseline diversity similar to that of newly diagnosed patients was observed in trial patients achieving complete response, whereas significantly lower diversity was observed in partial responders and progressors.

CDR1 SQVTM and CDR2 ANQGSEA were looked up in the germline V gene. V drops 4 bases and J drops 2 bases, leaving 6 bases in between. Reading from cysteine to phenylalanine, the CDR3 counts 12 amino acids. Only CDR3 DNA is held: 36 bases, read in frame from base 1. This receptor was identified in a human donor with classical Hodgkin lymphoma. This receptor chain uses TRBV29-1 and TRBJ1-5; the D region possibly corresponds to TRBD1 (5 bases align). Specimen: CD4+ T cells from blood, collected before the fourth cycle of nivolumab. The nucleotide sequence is TGCAGCGTTGGGGACGGCAATCAGCCCCAGCATTTT. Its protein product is CSVGDGNQPQHF.